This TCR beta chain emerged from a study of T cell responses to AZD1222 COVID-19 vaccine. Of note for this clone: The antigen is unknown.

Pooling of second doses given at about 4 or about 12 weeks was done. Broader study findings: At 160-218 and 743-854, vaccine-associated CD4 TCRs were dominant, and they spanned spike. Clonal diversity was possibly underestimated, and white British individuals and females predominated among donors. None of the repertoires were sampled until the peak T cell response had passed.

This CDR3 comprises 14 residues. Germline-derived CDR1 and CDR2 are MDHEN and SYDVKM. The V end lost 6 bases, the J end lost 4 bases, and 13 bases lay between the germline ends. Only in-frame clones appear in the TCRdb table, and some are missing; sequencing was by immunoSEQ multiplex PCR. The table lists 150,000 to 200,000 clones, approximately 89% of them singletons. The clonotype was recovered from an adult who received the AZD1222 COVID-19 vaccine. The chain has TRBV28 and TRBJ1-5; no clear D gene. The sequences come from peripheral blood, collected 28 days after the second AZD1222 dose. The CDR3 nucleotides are TGTGCCAGCAGCCCTCAACCCCCGAATCAGCCCCAGCATTTT. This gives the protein CASSPQPPNQPQHF.